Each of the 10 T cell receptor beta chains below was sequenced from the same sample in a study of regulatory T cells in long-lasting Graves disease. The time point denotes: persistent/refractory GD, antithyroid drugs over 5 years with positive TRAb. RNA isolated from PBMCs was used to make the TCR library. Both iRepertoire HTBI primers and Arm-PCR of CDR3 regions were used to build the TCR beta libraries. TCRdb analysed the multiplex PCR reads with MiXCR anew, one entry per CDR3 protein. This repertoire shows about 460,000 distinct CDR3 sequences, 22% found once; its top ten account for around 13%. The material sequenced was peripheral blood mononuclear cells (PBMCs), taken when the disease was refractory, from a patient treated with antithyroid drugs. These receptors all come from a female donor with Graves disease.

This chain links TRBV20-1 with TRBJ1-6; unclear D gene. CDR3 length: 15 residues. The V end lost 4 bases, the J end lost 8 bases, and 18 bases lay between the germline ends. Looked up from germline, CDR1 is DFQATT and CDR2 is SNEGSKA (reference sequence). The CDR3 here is CSANPPGSRHSPLHF. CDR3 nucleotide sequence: TGCAGTGCTAATCCCCCCGGCAGCCGGCATTCACCCCTCCACTTT.

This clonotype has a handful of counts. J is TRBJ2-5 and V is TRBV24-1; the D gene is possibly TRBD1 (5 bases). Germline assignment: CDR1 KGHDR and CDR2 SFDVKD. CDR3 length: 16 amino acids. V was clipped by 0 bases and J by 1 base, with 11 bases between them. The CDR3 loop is CATSDLGQGLQETQYF. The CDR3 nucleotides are TGTGCCACCAGTGATTTGGGGCAGGGCCTCCAAGAGACCCAGTACTTC.

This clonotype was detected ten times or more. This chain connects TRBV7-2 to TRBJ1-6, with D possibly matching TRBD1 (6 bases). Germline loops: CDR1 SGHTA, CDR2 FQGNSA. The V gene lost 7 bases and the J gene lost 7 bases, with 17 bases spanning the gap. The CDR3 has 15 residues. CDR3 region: CASTRDGGGNSPLHF. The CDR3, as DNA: TGTGCCAGCACCCGGGACGGAGGGGGGAATTCACCCCTCCACTTT.

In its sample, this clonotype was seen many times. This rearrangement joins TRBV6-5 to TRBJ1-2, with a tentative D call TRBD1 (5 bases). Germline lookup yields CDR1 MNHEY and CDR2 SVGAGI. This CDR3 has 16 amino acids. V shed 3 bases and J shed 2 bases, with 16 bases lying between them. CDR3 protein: CASSYSSRQPNYGYTF. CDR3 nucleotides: TGTGCCAGCAGTTATTCATCGAGACAGCCCAACTATGGCTACACCTTC.

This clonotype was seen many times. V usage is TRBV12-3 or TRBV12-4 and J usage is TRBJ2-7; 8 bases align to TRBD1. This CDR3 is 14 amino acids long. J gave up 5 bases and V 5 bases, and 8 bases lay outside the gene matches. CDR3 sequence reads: CASSLWQGADEQYF. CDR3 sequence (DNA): TGTGCCAGCAGTCTTTGGCAGGGGGCCGACGAGCAGTACTTC.

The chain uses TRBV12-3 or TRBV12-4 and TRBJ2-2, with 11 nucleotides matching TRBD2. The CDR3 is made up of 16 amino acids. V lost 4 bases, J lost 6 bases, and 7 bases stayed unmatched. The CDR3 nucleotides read TGTGCCAGCAGTTCAGTAGCGGGAGGGCTTCCCGGGGAGCTGTTTTTT. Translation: CASSSVAGGLPGELFF.

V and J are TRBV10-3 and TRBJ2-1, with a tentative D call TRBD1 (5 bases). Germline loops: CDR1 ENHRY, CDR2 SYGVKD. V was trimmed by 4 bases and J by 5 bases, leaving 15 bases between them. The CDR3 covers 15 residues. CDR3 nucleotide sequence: TGTGCCATCAGTGGAAGGGGTAATATGGACAATGAGCAGTTCTTC. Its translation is CAISGRGNMDNEQFF.

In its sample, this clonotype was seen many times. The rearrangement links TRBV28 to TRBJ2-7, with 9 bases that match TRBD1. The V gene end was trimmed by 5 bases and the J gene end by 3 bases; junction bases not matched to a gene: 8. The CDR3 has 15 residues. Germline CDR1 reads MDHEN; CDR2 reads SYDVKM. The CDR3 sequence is CASSLAGDRDYEQYF. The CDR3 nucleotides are TGTGCCAGCAGTCTTGCGGGGGACAGGGACTACGAGCAGTACTTC.

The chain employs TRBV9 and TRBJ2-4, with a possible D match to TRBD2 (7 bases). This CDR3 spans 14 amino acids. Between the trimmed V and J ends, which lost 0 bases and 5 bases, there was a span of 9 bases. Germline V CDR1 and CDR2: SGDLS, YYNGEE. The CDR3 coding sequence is TGTGCCAGCAGCGTAGGAGGGGGGGAAAACATTCAGTACTTC. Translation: CASSVGGGENIQYF. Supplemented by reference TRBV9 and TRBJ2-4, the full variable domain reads DSGVTQTPKHLITATGQRVTLRCSPRSGDLSVYWYQQSLDQGLQFLIQYYNGEERAKGNILERFSAQQFPDLHSELNLSSLELGDSALYFCASSVGGGENIQYFGAGTRLSVL.

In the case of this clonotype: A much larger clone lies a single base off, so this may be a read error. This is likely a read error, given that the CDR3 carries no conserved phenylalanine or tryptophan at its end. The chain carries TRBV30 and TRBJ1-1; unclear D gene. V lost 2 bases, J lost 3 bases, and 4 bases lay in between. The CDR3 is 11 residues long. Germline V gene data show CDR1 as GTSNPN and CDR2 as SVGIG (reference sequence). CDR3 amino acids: CAWSRDTEAFS. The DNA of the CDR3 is TGTGCCTGGAGTCGGGACACTGAAGCTTTCTCT.